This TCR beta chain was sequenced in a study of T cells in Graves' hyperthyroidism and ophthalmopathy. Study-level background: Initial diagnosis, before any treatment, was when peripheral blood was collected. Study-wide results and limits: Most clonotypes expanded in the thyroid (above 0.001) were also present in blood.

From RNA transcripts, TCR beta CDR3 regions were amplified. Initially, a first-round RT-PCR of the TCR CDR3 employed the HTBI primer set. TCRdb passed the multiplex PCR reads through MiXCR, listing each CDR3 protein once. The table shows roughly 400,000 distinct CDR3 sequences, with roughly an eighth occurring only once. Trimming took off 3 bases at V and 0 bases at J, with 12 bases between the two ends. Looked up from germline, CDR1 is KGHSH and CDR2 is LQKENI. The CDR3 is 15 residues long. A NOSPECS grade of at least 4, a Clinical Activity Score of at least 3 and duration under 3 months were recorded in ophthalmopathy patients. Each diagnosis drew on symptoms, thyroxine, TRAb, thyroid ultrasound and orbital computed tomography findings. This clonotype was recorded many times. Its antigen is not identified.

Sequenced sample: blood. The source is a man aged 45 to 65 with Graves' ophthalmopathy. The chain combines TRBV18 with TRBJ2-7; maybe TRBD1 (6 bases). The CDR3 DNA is TGTGCCAGCTCACCCGGACAGCTCAGCTCCTACGAGCAGTACTTC. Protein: CASSPGQLSSYEQYF.